This T cell receptor (beta chain) comes out of a study of cytomegalovirus exposure and HLA in healthy donors. Losses at the gene ends were 4 bases for V and 6 bases for J; bases not matched to a gene: 9. The CDR3 extends over 16 amino acids. Per germline, CDR1 SGDLS and CDR2 YYNGEE. Findings and limits, study-wide: The authors considered a cluster of highly shared sequence variants likely to be a sequencing artifact. DRB1 showed the most TCR associations and HLA-C the fewest in a later analysis, as rates varied by HLA locus. Across donors, presence/absence analyses took sequencing depth to be roughly uniform.

In regard to this clone: Its cognate antigen is unknown.

PCR primers comprised 60 Vbeta and 13 Jbeta primers. Here immunoSEQ multiplex PCR was the method, and the copy in TCRdb shows in-frame clones only, minus some. The sample records more than 90,000 clones, approximately 69% being singletons. This sequence was found in a woman aged 45-60 years in good health and CMV-seropositive. Sequencing was carried out using PBMCs. V gene TRBV9 combines with J gene TRBJ2-2; TRBD2 aligns across 10 bases. DNA of the CDR3: TGTGCCAGCAGCCCGCGGGCTAGCGGGAGTTCCGGGGAGCTGTTTTTT. This codes for CASSPRASGSSGELFF.